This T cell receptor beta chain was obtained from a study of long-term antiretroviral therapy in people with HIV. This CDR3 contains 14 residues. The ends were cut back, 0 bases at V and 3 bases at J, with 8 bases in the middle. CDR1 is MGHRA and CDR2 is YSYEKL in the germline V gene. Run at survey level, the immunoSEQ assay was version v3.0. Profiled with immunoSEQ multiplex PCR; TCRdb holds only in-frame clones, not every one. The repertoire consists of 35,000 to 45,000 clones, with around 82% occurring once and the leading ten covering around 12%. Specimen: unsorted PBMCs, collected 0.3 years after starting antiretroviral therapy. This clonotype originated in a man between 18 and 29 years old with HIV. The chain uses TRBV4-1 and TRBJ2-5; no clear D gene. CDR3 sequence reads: CASSQDGGKETQYF. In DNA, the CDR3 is TGCGCCAGCAGCCAAGACGGCGGTAAAGAGACCCAGTACTTC.